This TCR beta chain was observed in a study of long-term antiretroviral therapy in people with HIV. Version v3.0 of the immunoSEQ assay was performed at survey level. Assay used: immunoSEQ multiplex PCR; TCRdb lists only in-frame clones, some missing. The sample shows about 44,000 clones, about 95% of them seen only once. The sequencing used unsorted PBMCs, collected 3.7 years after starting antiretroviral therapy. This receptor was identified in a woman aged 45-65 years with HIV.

CDR3 in amino acids: CASSLLAGGPGETQYF. In DNA, the CDR3 is TGTGCCAGCAGCCTATTAGCGGGGGGGCCTGGGGAGACCCAGTACTTC. The chain is built from TRBV9 and TRBJ2-5; 11 positions match TRBD2. This CDR3 contains 16 residues. With 4 bases clipped from V and 5 bases from J, the junction kept 10 bases outside the gene matches. From germline, CDR1 is SGDLS and CDR2 YYNGEE.